This T cell receptor beta chain was identified in a study of Graves' ophthalmopathy and Graves' hyperthyroidism. Trimming removed 6 bases from V and 1 base from J; junction bases left unmatched: 8. The CDR3 has 17 residues. CDR1 is SNHLY and CDR2 is FYNNEI in the germline V gene. The study's findings and limits: Separation of ophthalmopathy from stable hyperthyroidism was achieved by a 13-signature model, at roughly 90% sensitivity and approximately 84% specificity.

The authors amplified TCR beta CDR3 regions from RNA transcripts. The first round was an RT-PCR with HTBI primers, and the second round was a multiplex PCR. In TCRdb, the multiplex PCR reads were re-called with MiXCR into one record per CDR3 protein. Among over a million distinct CDR3 sequences, less than 45% were seen once, and the ten largest hold more than 9.5%. This clonotype was recorded at least ten times. As yet, its antigen is unknown. Sequencing was done on a sample of peripheral blood or thyroid tissue (not recorded which). This TCR was recovered from an adult man with Graves' hyperthyroidism. The genes are TRBV2 and TRBJ1-5; 11 positions match TRBD1. CDR3: CASRPGQGGLSNQPQHF. In nucleotides, the CDR3 is TGTGCCAGCAGGCCGGGACAGGGGGGCCTAAGCAATCAGCCCCAGCATTTT.